This TCR beta chain was sequenced during a study of OX40 agonist ivuxolimab in advanced cancers. CDR1 is SGDLS, CDR2 YYNGEE, per germline. V was pared by 5 bases and J by 6 bases, with 11 bases of the junction left unmatched. This CDR3 has 15 amino acids. Assay used: immunoSEQ multiplex PCR; TCRdb lists only in-frame clones, some missing. The sample lists 15,000 to 20,000 clones; about 90% were seen once. The cohort excluded patients with autoimmune disease history or systemic immunosuppression. Comment on this clone: Its antigen is not known.

Broader study findings: CD8+ T cells showed, on average, more clonal expansion than CD4+ cells. Some patients without response likewise showed low normalized clonal expansion.

The receptor's source is an adult with an advanced solid tumor such as melanoma, head and neck, liver or kidney cancer. Sequences were derived from CD4+ or CD8+ T cells sorted from blood, sampled in a trial of the OX40 agonist ivuxolimab. V gene TRBV9 combines with J gene TRBJ2-3; 8 nucleotides agree with TRBD2. CDR3 sequence: CASSFGAGVGDTQYF. The CDR3 coding sequence is TGTGCCAGCAGTTTTGGAGCGGGAGTGGGGGATACGCAGTATTTT.